One and the same sample provided the 14 T cell receptor beta chains below, sequenced in a study of cytomegalovirus exposure and HLA in healthy donors. The PCR had 60 Vbeta and 13 Jbeta primers. Sequenced by immunoSEQ multiplex PCR; TCRdb stores in-frame clones only, minus some. The sample has around 200,000 clones, 77% seen once. Sequenced: PBMCs. The source is a woman aged 55-70 years in good health and CMV-seropositive.

The chain uses TRBV21-1 and TRBJ2-7; TRBD1, the table's D call, was not compared with the DNA. TRBV21-1 is noted as a pseudogene. The CDR3 runs to 14 residues. The CDR3 region is CASSTDRSSYEQYF. CDR3 nucleotide sequence: TGTGCCAGCAGCACCGACAGGTCGAGCTACGAGCAGTACTTC.

The chain joins TRBV4-3 to TRBJ2-1, with TRBD2 matching 10 bases. Germline V gene data show CDR1 as LGHNA and CDR2 as YSLEER. The CDR3 covers 15 residues. Trimming took 3 bases from V and 9 from J; bases not matched to a gene: 8. In DNA, the CDR3 is TGCGCCAGCAGCCAGGCCGGGACTAGCGCCCGTGAGCAGTTCTTC. This codes for CASSQAGTSAREQFF.

The rearrangement links TRBV5-1 to TRBJ2-2; 11 bases are shared with TRBD1. The CDR3 has 15 amino acids. V shed 4 bases, J shed 7 bases, and the junction held 6 bases outside the gene matches. CDR1 is SGHRS, CDR2 YFSETQ, per germline. CDR3 coding DNA: TGCGCCAGCAGCCAGTCGGGACAGGGGGTCGGGGAGCTGTTTTTT. Its protein product is CASSQSGQGVGELFF.

The CDR3 DNA follows: TGTGCCAGCAAGGAGCGGCAGCCCCTCAATCAGCCCCAGCATTTT. This translates into CASKERQPLNQPQHF. This chain connects TRBV2 to TRBJ1-5; D not certain. The CDR3 length is 15 residues. Trimming cost V 7 bases and J 3 bases, with 16 bases left between them. Per the germline V gene, CDR1 is SNHLY and CDR2 is FYNNEI.

J is TRBJ1-2 and V is TRBV18, with TRBD1 identical over 7 bases. Germline values: CDR1 KGHSH, CDR2 LQKENI. The trim removed 3 bases at V and 2 bases at J, leaving 3 bases unmatched. The CDR3 totals 14 residues. CDR3 coding DNA: TGTGCCAGCTCACCTGAGACAGGGAACTATGGCTACACCTTC. It is translated as CASSPETGNYGYTF.

The rearrangement links TRBV5-1 to TRBJ2-5, with TRBD2 as a possible D gene (7 bases). The CDR3 extends over 16 amino acids. The germline V and J ends were trimmed by 4 bases and 0 bases, with 16 bases remaining between them. The germline V gene has CDR1 SGHRS and CDR2 YFSETQ. DNA of the CDR3: TGCGCCAGCAGCCCAGAGGGGGGGCAGTACCAAGAGACCCAGTACTTC. Amino acids: CASSPEGGQYQETQYF.

This clone was seen a few times. The chain recombines TRBV5-1 with TRBJ2-1, with 7 bases aligning to TRBD2. The CDR3 has 15 amino acids. Germline CDR1 is SGHRS and CDR2 is YFSETQ. Trimming took 4 bases from V and 6 from J; bases not matched to a gene: 10. The DNA of the CDR3 is TGCGCCAGCAGCCCGGTGGTGGGAGGGTCCAATGAGCAGTTCTTC. This gives the protein CASSPVVGGSNEQFF.

Here the CDR3 reads CAISREDPSTDTQYF. The CDR3 DNA follows: TGTGCCATCAGCAGGGAGGACCCTAGCACAGATACGCAGTATTTT. This chain joins TRBV10-3 and TRBJ2-3, with D maybe TRBD2 (6 bases). Germline loops: CDR1 ENHRY, CDR2 SYGVKD. The CDR3 runs 15 residues. Trimming took off 6 bases at V and 0 bases at J, with 13 bases between the two ends.

The chain carries TRBV6-5 and TRBJ1-2, with 7 bases lining up with TRBD1. The CDR3 has 16 residues. Per germline, CDR1 MNHEY and CDR2 SVGAGI. Trimming took 0 bases from V and 3 from J; bases not matched to a gene: 7. For the CDR3, the DNA is TGTGCCAGCAGTTACTCGCGGGGAAGGGGGCACTATGGCTACACCTTC. This gives the protein CASSYSRGRGHYGYTF.

V and J are TRBV9 and TRBJ1-6; no definite D call. Germline V lookup: CDR1 SGDLS, CDR2 YYNGEE. This CDR3 has 14 amino acids. V dropped 0 bases and J dropped 7 bases, with 8 bases sitting between them. DNA of the CDR3: TGTGCCAGCAGCGTAGACCCACTCAATTCACCCCTCCACTTT. Its protein is CASSVDPLNSPLHF.

This chain connects TRBV7-9 to TRBJ2-7; D may be TRBD1 (6 bases). Trimming removed 1 base at V and 2 bases at J, with 9 bases between. The CDR3 spans 14 residues. Germline V gives CDR1 SEHNR, CDR2 FQNEAQ (reference sequence). The CDR3 loop reads CASSLEQGPYEQYF. CDR3 coding DNA: TGTGCCAGCAGCTTAGAACAGGGTCCCTACGAGCAGTACTTC.

This rearrangement joins TRBV28 to TRBJ1-1; no clear D gene. V was clipped by 2 bases and J by 0 bases, with 7 bases between them. This CDR3 is 14 amino acids long. In germline, CDR1 is MDHEN, CDR2 SYDVKM. The CDR3 protein is CASSLVSLNTEAFF. The CDR3, as DNA: TGTGCCAGCAGTTTAGTTTCCTTGAACACTGAAGCTTTCTTT. Full variable domain (remainder filled in from reference TRBV28 and TRBJ1-1): DVKVTQSSRYLVKRTGEKVFLECVQDMDHENMFWYRQDPGLGLRLIYFSYDVKMKEKGDIPEGYSVSREKKERFSLILESASTNQTSMYLCASSLVSLNTEAFFGQGTRLTVV.

The V and J genes are TRBV5-5 and TRBJ1-2; D is uncertain. CDR1 and CDR2 from the germline V gene are SGHKS and YYEKEE (reference sequence). CDR3 size: 17 residues. Trimming took 2 bases from V and 4 from J, leaving 21 bases between them. The CDR3 nucleotides read TGTGCCAGCAGCTTAGGATCCAACGCGGCCCCTCCCTATGGCTACACCTTC. Protein: CASSLGSNAAPPYGYTF.

V usage is TRBV11-2 and J usage is TRBJ1-5; tentative D call: TRBD1 (6 bases). The CDR3 extends over 16 amino acids. With 0 bases removed from V and 4 bases from J, the gap between germline ends came to 13 bases. Germline CDR1 reads SGHAT; CDR2 reads FQNNGV. CDR3 in amino acids: CASSLEAGVLNQPQHF. The DNA of the CDR3 is TGTGCCAGCAGCTTAGAGGCAGGGGTCCTAAATCAGCCCCAGCATTTT.